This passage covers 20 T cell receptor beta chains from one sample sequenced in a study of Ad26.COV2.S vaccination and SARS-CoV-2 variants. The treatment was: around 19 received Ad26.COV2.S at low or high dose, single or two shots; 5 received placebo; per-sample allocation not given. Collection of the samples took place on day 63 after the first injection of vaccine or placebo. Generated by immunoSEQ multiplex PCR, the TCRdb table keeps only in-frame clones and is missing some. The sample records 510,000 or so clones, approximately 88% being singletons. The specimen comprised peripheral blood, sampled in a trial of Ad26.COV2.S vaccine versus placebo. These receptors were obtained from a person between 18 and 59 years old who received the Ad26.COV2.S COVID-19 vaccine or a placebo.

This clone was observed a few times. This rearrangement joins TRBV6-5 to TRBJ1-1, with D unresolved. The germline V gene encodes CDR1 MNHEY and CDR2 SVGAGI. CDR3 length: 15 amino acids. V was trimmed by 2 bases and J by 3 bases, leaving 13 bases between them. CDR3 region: CASSYGRSRDTEAFF. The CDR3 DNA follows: TGTGCCAGCAGTTACGGAAGATCACGGGACACTGAAGCTTTCTTT.

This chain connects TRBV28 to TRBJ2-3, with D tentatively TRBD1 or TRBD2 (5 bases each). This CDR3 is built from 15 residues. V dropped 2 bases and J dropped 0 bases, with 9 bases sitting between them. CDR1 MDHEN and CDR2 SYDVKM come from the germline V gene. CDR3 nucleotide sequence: TGTGCCAGCAGTTTACCGGGGACCAGCACAGATACGCAGTATTTT. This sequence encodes CASSLPGTSTDTQYF. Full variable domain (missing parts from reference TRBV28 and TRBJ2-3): DVKVTQSSRYLVKRTGEKVFLECVQDMDHENMFWYRQDPGLGLRLIYFSYDVKMKEKGDIPEGYSVSREKKERFSLILESASTNQTSMYLCASSLPGTSTDTQYFGPGTRLTVL.

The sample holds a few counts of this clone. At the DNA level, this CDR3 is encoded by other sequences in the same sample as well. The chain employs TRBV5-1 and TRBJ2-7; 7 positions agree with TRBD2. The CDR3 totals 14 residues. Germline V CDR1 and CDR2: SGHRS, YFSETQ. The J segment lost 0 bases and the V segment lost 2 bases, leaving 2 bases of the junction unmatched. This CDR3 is CASSLAGSSYEQYF. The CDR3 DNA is TGCGCCAGCAGCTTAGCGGGGAGCTCCTACGAGCAGTACTTC.

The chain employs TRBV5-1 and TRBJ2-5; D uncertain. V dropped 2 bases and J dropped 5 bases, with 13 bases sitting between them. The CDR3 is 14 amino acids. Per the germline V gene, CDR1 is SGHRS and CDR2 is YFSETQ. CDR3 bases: TGCGCCAGCAGCTTTGCCCCCGGAGCGGAGACCCAGTACTTC. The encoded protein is CASSFAPGAETQYF.

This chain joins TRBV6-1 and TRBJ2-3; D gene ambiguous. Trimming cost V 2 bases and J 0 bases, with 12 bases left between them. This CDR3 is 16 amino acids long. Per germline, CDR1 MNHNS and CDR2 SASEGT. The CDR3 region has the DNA TGTGCCAGCAGTGAAAGGCGTCTTACTAGCACAGATACGCAGTATTTT. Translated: CASSERRLTSTDTQYF.

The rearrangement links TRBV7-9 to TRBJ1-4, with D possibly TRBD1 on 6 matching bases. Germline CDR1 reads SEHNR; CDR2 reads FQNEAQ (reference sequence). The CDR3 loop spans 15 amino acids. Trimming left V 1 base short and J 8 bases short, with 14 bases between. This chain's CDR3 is CASSLDGGLREKLFF. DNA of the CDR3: TGTGCCAGCAGCTTAGACGGGGGGCTTCGGGAAAAACTGTTTTTT.

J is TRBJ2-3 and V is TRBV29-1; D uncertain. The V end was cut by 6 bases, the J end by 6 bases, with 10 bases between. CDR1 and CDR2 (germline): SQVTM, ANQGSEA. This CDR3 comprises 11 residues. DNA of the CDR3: TGCAGCGTGGAAATAGTGGATACGCAGTATTTT. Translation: CSVEIVDTQYF.

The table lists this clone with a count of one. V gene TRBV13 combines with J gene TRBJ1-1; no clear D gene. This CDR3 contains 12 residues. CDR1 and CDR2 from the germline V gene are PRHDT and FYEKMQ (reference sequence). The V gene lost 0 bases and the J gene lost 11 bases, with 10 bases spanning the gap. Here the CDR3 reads CASSLGAGRAFF. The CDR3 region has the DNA TGTGCCAGCAGCTTAGGGGCCGGACGGGCTTTCTTT.

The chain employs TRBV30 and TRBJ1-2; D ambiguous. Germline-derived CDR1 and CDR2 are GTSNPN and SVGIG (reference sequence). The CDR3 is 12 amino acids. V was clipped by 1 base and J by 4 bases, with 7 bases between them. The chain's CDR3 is CAWSEPSYGYTF. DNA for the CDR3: TGTGCCTGGAGTGAGCCATCCTATGGCTACACCTTC.

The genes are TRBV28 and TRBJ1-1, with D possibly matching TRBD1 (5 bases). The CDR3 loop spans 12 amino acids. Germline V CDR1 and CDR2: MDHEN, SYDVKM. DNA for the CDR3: TGTGCTAGTGAACAGGTTAACACTGAAGCTTTCTTT. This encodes CASEQVNTEAFF. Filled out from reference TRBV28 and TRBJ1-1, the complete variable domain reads DVKVTQSSRYLVKRTGEKVFLECVQDMDHENMFWYRQDPGLGLRLIYFSYDVKMKEKGDIPEGYSVSREKKERFSLILESASTNQTSMYLCASEQVNTEAFFGQGTRLTVV.

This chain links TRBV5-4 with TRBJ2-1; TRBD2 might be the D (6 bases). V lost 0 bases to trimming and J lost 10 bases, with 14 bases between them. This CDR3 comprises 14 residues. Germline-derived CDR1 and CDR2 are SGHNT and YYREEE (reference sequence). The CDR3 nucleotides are TGTGCCAGCAGCTTGGTCCCCGGCGGAGGGGAGCAGTTCTTC. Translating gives CASSLVPGGGEQFF.

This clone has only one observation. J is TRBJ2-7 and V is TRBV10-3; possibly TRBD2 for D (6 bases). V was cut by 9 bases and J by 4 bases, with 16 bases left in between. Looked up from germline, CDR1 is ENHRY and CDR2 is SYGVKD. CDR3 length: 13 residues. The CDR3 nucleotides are TGTGCCATGAATAGCGGTTCGGAGTACGAGCAGTACTTC. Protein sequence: CAMNSGSEYEQYF.

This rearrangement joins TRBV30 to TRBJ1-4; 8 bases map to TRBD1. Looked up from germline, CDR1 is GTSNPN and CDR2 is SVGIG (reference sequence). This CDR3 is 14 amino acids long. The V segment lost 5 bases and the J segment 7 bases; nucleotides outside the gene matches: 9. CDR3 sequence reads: CAWQGAAGGEKLFF. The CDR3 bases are TGTGCCTGGCAGGGGGCCGCGGGTGGTGAAAAACTGTTTTTT.

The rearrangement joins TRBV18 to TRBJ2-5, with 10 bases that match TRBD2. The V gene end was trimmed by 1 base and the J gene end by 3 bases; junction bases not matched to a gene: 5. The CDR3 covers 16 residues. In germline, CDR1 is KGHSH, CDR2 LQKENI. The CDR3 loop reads CASSPQGLADKETQYF. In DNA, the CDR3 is TGTGCCAGCTCACCACAAGGACTAGCGGATAAAGAGACCCAGTACTTC.

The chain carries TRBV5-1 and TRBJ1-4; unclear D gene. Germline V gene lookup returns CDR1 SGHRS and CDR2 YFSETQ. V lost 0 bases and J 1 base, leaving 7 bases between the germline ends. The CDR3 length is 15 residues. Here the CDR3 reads CASSLEPGTNEKLFF. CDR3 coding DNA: TGCGCCAGCAGCTTGGAACCAGGAACTAATGAAAAACTGTTTTTT.

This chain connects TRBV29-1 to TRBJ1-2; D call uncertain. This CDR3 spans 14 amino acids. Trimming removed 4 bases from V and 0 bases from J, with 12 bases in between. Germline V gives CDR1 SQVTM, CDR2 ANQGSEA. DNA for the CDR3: TGCAGCGTTGGTGAGCTGATTACTAACTATGGCTACACCTTC. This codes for CSVGELITNYGYTF.

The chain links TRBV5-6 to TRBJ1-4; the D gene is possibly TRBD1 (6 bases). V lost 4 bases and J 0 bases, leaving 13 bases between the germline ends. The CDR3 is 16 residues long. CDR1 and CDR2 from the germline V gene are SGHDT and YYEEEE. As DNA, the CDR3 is TGTGCCAGCAGCCCGATGGGGGGGCCAACTAATGAAAAACTGTTTTTT. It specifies CASSPMGGPTNEKLFF.

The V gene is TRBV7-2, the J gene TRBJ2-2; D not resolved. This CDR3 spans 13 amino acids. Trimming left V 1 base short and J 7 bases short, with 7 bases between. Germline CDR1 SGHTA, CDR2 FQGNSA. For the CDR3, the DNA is TGTGCCAGCAGCTTAGAGTGGGGCGGGGAGCTGTTTTTT. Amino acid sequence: CASSLEWGGELFF.

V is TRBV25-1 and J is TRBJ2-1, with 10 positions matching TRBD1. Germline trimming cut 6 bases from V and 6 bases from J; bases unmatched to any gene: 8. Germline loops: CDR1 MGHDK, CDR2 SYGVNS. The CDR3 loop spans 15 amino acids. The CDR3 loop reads CASRKTGGAINEQFF. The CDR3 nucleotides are TGTGCCAGCAGAAAGACAGGGGGCGCAATCAATGAGCAGTTCTTC.

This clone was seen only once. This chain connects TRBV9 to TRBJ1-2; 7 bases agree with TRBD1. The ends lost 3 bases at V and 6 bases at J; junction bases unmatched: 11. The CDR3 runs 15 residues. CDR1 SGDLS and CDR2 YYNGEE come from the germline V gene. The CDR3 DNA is TGTGCCAGCAGCGGGTCAGGGGGGGTACGAGATGGCTACACCTTC. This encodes CASSGSGGVRDGYTF.